This T cell receptor beta chain originates from a study of T cells after yellow fever vaccination. Notes on the study in general: Abundant clonotypes (contaminants from the bulk population) could be present in FACS-sorted repertoires. Shared CD4/CD8 clonotypes were a small share, likely from convergent recombination. Among primary-vaccination clones, most reappeared after the booster, at roughly 96% for CD4 and about 90% for CD8.

Each CDR3 protein is one row after TCRdb ran MiXCR on the 5' RACE reads. The sample lists under 55,000 distinct CDR3 sequences; less than 8% were seen once. CDR3 length: 12 amino acids. CDR1 is SGHVS and CDR2 is FQNEAQ in the germline V gene. V shed 9 bases and J shed 0 bases, with 9 bases lying between them. The chain uses TRBV7-8 and TRBJ2-7, with D maybe TRBD1 (5 bases). The sequencing used CD8+ T cells not binding an NS4B(214-222) dextramer, sorted from PBMCs, collected about 41 days after the first yellow fever vaccination. This TCR was recovered from a man between 18 and 29 years old who received the YFV17D yellow fever vaccine. Here the CDR3 DNA reads TGTGCCAGTACAGGTCTCTCCTACGAGCAGTACTTC. As protein: CASTGLSYEQYF. The entire variable domain, with the rest obtained from reference TRBV7-8 and TRBJ2-7, is as follows: GAGVSQSPRYKVAKRGQDVALRCDPISGHVSLFWYQQALGQGPEFLTYFQNEAQLDKSGLPSDRFFAERPEGSVSTLKIQRTQQEDSAVYLCASTGLSYEQYFGPGTRLTVT.